The 32 T cell receptor beta chains given below trace back to one sample, sequenced in a study of blood T cell repertoires in COVID-19. TCRdb keeps only in-frame clones here, not all; method: immunoSEQ multiplex PCR. Among about 140,000 clones listed, roughly 89% were seen once. The specimen was peripheral blood. These receptors originate from a woman aged 45 to 65 with active or convalescent COVID-19.

This clone was seen once. This chain links TRBV5-1 with TRBJ2-7; the match to TRBD1 covers 9 bases. The CDR3 consists of 17 residues. V gave up 6 bases and J gave up 4 bases; unmatched junction bases: 17. Germline values: CDR1 SGHRS, CDR2 YFSETQ. CDR3 in amino acids: CASTLGAPTGGRYEQYF. The CDR3 coding sequence is TGCGCCAGCACCCTTGGGGCCCCGACAGGGGGTAGGTACGAGCAGTACTTC.

The rearrangement uses TRBV2 and TRBJ2-3, with 9 nucleotides matching TRBD2. Per the germline V gene, CDR1 is SNHLY and CDR2 is FYNNEI. V shed 4 bases, J shed 5 bases, and the junction held 7 bases outside the gene matches. CDR3 length equals 15 residues. The CDR3 here is CASSVVAGVIDTQYF. In DNA form, the CDR3 reads TGTGCCAGCAGTGTAGTAGCGGGAGTTATAGATACGCAGTATTTT.

This clone was found once. This chain connects TRBV27 to TRBJ2-7, with D perhaps TRBD1 (7 bases). CDR3 length equals 13 residues. Germline V lookup: CDR1 MNHEY, CDR2 SMNVEV (reference sequence). The V end lost 7 bases, the J end lost 3 bases, and 13 bases lay between the germline ends. The chain's CDR3 is CASTGGPFYEQYF. Here the CDR3 DNA reads TGTGCCAGCACAGGGGGGCCCTTCTACGAGCAGTACTTC.

This chain uses TRBV12-5 with TRBJ2-2; D is unclear. With 2 bases removed from V and 0 bases from J, the gap between germline ends came to 4 bases. CDR1 is LGHNT, CDR2 FRNRAP, per germline. The CDR3 is 14 amino acids. This CDR3 is CASGLLANTGELFF. DNA of the CDR3: TGTGCTAGTGGTTTGCTAGCGAACACCGGGGAGCTGTTTTTT.

This clone has only a few counts. The chain links TRBV18 to TRBJ2-5; 9 nucleotides align to TRBD1. The CDR3 runs to 17 residues. Trimming at V came to 0 bases and at J to 5 bases, leaving 10 bases not matched to a gene. Germline-derived CDR1 and CDR2 are KGHSH and LQKENI. The CDR3 DNA reads as TGTGCCAGCTCACCACCCTCTGGGACAGGGCGACGCGAGACCCAGTACTTC. Encoded protein: CASSPPSGTGRRETQYF.

The table lists this clone with a few counts. The chain links TRBV5-8 to TRBJ2-1; possibly TRBD1 for D (8 bases). The CDR3 contains 14 residues. V was shortened by 4 bases and J by 7 bases, with 15 bases between the two germline ends. In germline, CDR1 is SGHTS, CDR2 YDEGEE. CDR3 amino acids: CASSRTQGGNEQFF. As DNA, the CDR3 is TGTGCCAGCAGCCGAACACAGGGGGGGAATGAGCAGTTCTTC.

CDR3 in DNA: TGTGCCAGCGGTGACAGGAGCTCTCACACTGAAGCTTTCTTT. This encodes CASGDRSSHTEAFF. The V call is TRBV11-1, the J call TRBJ1-1; D may be TRBD1 (6 bases). The germline gives CDR1 SGHAT, CDR2 FQDESV (reference sequence). CDR3 size: 14 residues. V lost 8 bases and J lost 3, with 16 bases in between.

The genes are TRBV11-3 and TRBJ2-5; 8 bases map to TRBD2. J was trimmed by 3 bases and V by 3 bases; bases with no gene match: 6. The CDR3 runs 15 residues. The germline V gene has CDR1 SGHNT and CDR2 YENEEA. The DNA for the CDR3 is TGTGCCAGCAGCTTCGGGGGGGACCCAAAAGAGACCCAGTACTTC. This translates into CASSFGGDPKETQYF.

The chain recombines TRBV5-1 with TRBJ1-2, with D possibly being TRBD1 (6 bases). CDR3 size: 13 residues. Trimming shortened V by 0 bases and J by 7 bases, and 10 bases separated the two germline ends. Germline values: CDR1 SGHRS, CDR2 YFSETQ. The CDR3 DNA follows: TGCGCCAGCAGCTTGGCAGGGGCGCGTGGCTACACCTTC. The encoded protein is CASSLAGARGYTF.

This chain uses TRBV4-2 with TRBJ1-3; D gene unclear. V dropped 1 base and J dropped 0 bases, with 13 bases sitting between them. The CDR3 loop spans 17 amino acids. Germline CDR1 is LGHNA and CDR2 is YNFKEQ. Here the CDR3 reads CASSQVSGGSSGNTIYF. CDR3 DNA: TGTGCCAGCAGCCAAGTTAGCGGCGGGAGCTCTGGAAACACCATATATTTT.

The gene calls are TRBV6-4 and TRBJ2-2; TRBD1 matches 8 bases. V lost 6 bases to trimming and J lost 1 base; unmatched junction nucleotides: 10. This CDR3 has 17 residues. CDR1 MRHNA and CDR2 SNTAGT come from the germline V gene. CDR3: CASSARIGQGNTGELFF. The CDR3 bases are TGTGCCAGCAGCGCACGAATAGGACAGGGGAACACCGGGGAGCTGTTTTTT.

The chain recombines TRBV29-1 with TRBJ2-1, with no clear D. The CDR3 contains 16 residues. With 6 bases removed from V and 6 bases from J, the gap between germline ends came to 24 bases. Germline V CDR1 and CDR2: SQVTM, ANQGSEA. The CDR3 here is CSVDQNLGSFLNEQFF. In DNA form, the CDR3 reads TGCAGCGTCGACCAGAATCTCGGGTCCTTTCTCAATGAGCAGTTCTTC.

The rearrangement joins TRBV27 to TRBJ2-3; no clear D. With 5 bases removed from V and 1 base from J, the gap between germline ends came to 13 bases. The CDR3 is made up of 15 amino acids. CDR1 and CDR2 (germline): MNHEY, SMNVEV (reference sequence). CDR3 region: CASSPFHGGTDTQYF. For the CDR3, the DNA is TGTGCCAGCAGTCCATTCCATGGAGGCACAGATACGCAGTATTTT.

This clone showed up just a few times. This chain links TRBV28 with TRBJ2-7; 7 nucleotides match TRBD2. The CDR3 spans 17 residues. V shed 1 base and J 4 bases; nucleotides not matched to a gene: 13. Germline CDR1 MDHEN, CDR2 SYDVKM. This chain's CDR3 is CASSLLITGGSRYEQYF. In nucleotides, the CDR3 is TGTGCCAGCAGTTTATTGATAACGGGCGGGAGCAGGTACGAGCAGTACTTC.

This rearrangement joins TRBV10-3 to TRBJ2-7; TRBD1 aligns across 8 bases. The ends lost 4 bases at V and 7 bases at J; junction bases unmatched: 9. Looked up from germline, CDR1 is ENHRY and CDR2 is SYGVKD. This CDR3 region has 14 residues. The DNA for the CDR3 is TGTGCCATCAGTGCAGTAGGACAGGGATCGGAGCAGTACTTC. Protein sequence: CAISAVGQGSEQYF.

V gene TRBV27 combines with J gene TRBJ1-1; tentatively, D is TRBD1 (5 bases). CDR1 is MNHEY, CDR2 SMNVEV, per germline (reference sequence). The V end lost 7 bases, the J end lost 4 bases, and 16 bases lay between the germline ends. This CDR3 contains 14 residues. CDR3 loop: CASKFQGIGTEAFF. The CDR3 coding sequence is TGTGCCAGCAAATTCCAGGGAATCGGCACTGAAGCTTTCTTT.

This clone was detected a few times. The rearrangement links TRBV3-1 (or the pseudogene TRBV3-2) to TRBJ2-1; D gene unclear. CDR1 and CDR2 (germline): LGHDT, YNNKEL (reference sequence). This CDR3 contains 17 residues. Between the trimmed V and J ends, which lost 1 base and 0 bases, there was a span of 13 bases. The CDR3 region is CASSQVRARSSYNEQFF. The DNA of the CDR3 is TGTGCCAGCAGCCAAGTGAGAGCGCGGAGCTCCTACAATGAGCAGTTCTTC.

The chain links TRBV7-8 to TRBJ1-3; 7 bases are shared with TRBD1. This CDR3 is 18 amino acids long. The trim removed 3 bases at V and 7 bases at J, leaving 18 bases unmatched. In germline, CDR1 is SGHVS, CDR2 FQNEAQ. The CDR3 is CASSFSIPETGPRNTIYF. The CDR3 DNA sequence: TGTGCCAGCAGCTTTTCGATTCCTGAGACAGGGCCGCGGAACACCATATATTTT.

V gene TRBV3-1 (or the pseudogene TRBV3-2) combines with J gene TRBJ1-2, with 9 bases matching TRBD1. The CDR3 has 14 residues. Germline trimming cut 5 bases from V and 7 bases from J; bases unmatched to any gene: 8. CDR1 and CDR2 (germline): LGHDT, YNNKEL (reference sequence). CDR3 amino acids: CASSATGGDGGYTF. DNA of the CDR3: TGTGCCAGCAGCGCGACAGGGGGTGACGGTGGCTACACCTTC.

The chain employs TRBV19 and TRBJ1-2; maybe TRBD1 (6 bases). Germline-derived CDR1 and CDR2 are LNHDA and SQIVND (reference sequence). The CDR3 spans 13 residues. V lost 7 bases, J lost 4 bases, and 13 bases lay in between. The CDR3 nucleotides read TGTGCCAGTACCCATAACAGGGCCTATGGCTACACCTTC. This encodes CASTHNRAYGYTF. The full variable domain, rest sourced from reference TRBV19 and TRBJ1-2, is DGGITQSPKYLFRKEGQNVTLSCEQNLNHDAMYWYRQDPGQGLRLIYYSQIVNDFQKGDIAEGYSVSREKKESFPLTVTSAQKNPTAFYLCASTHNRAYGYTFGSGTRLTVV.

The chain combines TRBV6-5 with TRBJ2-7, with D perhaps matching TRBD2 (6 bases). This CDR3 is built from 13 residues. Germline loops: CDR1 MNHEY, CDR2 SVGAGI. Trimming shortened V by 5 bases and J by 3 bases, and 11 bases separated the two germline ends. The CDR3 protein is CASSRPGGYEQYF. The CDR3 nucleotides read TGTGCCAGCAGTCGCCCCGGGGGCTACGAGCAGTACTTC.

The chain couples TRBV7-2 to TRBJ2-2, with 8 nucleotides matching TRBD2. Trimming at V came to 7 bases and at J to 5 bases, leaving 9 bases not matched to a gene. Germline-derived CDR1 and CDR2 are SGHTA and FQGNSA. CDR3 length: 15 residues. The CDR3 DNA follows: TGTGCCAGCATCCCAGCGGGAGCAAGGACCGGGGAGCTGTTTTTT. Translated: CASIPAGARTGELFF.

V is TRBV28 and J is TRBJ1-4; TRBD1 matches at 7 bases. After removal of 4 bases from V and 10 bases from J, the junction contained 9 bases not matched to a gene. This CDR3 has 14 residues. Germline assignment: CDR1 MDHEN and CDR2 SYDVKM. The CDR3 DNA is TGTGCCAGCAGTTCCTCAAGGACAGGAGGAAAACTGTTTTTT. Its translation: CASSSSRTGGKLFF.

V and J are TRBV27 and TRBJ2-1; 11 positions agree with TRBD2. Germline CDR1 reads MNHEY; CDR2 reads SMNVEV (reference sequence). Trimming cost V 4 bases and J 7 bases; bases outside gene matches: 6. This CDR3 spans 15 amino acids. CDR3 sequence (DNA): TGTGCCAGCAGTTCCCGACTAGCGGGGAGAAATGAGCAGTTCTTC. Its protein is CASSSRLAGRNEQFF.

This chain joins TRBV15 and TRBJ2-3, with TRBD2 matching over 15 bases. CDR3 length: 18 residues. Germline trimming cut 5 bases from V and 1 base from J; bases unmatched to any gene: 7. CDR1 LNHNV and CDR2 YYDKDF come from the germline V gene (reference sequence). The CDR3 region is CATSARTSGGVGTDTQYF. The CDR3 nucleotides read TGTGCCACCAGCGCCAGGACTAGCGGGGGGGTCGGCACAGATACGCAGTATTTT.

This chain links TRBV12-3 or TRBV12-4 with TRBJ1-2; unclear D gene. CDR3 length equals 12 residues. V was shortened by 5 bases and J by 1 base, with 5 bases between the two germline ends. CDR3 DNA: TGTGCCAGCAGTCAACTTAACTATGGCTACACCTTC. Translated, it gives CASSQLNYGYTF.

This chain joins TRBV12-5 and TRBJ2-1; tentative D call: TRBD2 (6 bases). Germline loops: CDR1 LGHNT, CDR2 FRNRAP. The V end lost 5 bases, the J end lost 4 bases, and 9 bases lay between the germline ends. The length of the CDR3 is 13 residues. DNA for the CDR3: TGTGCTAGTGGTGGGGACTTTTACAATGAGCAGTTCTTC. This translates into CASGGDFYNEQFF.

The V and J genes are TRBV5-4 and TRBJ1-1; a possible D gene is TRBD1 (6 bases). The CDR3 runs 16 residues. Germline CDR1 and CDR2: SGHNT and YYREEE (reference sequence). V lost 4 bases and J lost 2, with 18 bases in between. The CDR3 region is CASSRGGARGNTEAFF. The CDR3 DNA reads as TGTGCCAGCAGCCGTGGGGGGGCGCGGGGAAACACTGAAGCTTTCTTT.

This sequence joins TRBV18 and TRBJ1-5; D gene ambiguous. From germline, CDR1 is KGHSH and CDR2 LQKENI. The CDR3 runs to 13 residues. V lost 6 bases and J lost 4, with 10 bases in between. The CDR3 region has the DNA TGTGCCAGCTCCCCGGGTCTTAATCAGCCCCAGCATTTT. Translated, it gives CASSPGLNQPQHF.

The chain joins TRBV21-1 to TRBJ2-7; the table's D call TRBD2 went unverified against the DNA. TRBV21-1 is classified as a pseudogene. The CDR3 consists of 15 residues. The CDR3 coding sequence is TGTGCCAGCAGCAAAGGAGAGGTCTACTCCTACGAGCAGTACTTC. The encoded protein is CASSKGEVYSYEQYF.

V usage is TRBV3-1 (or the pseudogene TRBV3-2) and J usage is TRBJ2-3, with 12 bases identical to TRBD2. Trimming removed 4 bases from V and 4 bases from J; junction bases left unmatched: 6. This CDR3 is 16 amino acids long. Per germline, CDR1 LGHDT and CDR2 YNNKEL (reference sequence). The CDR3, as DNA: TGTGCCAGCAGCCTACAGACTAGCGGGAGCCCAGATACGCAGTATTTT. Translation gives CASSLQTSGSPDTQYF.

The chain uses TRBV5-1 and TRBJ2-7, with TRBD2 matching 8 bases. After removal of 6 bases from V and 3 bases from J, the junction contained 8 bases not matched to a gene. Germline lookup yields CDR1 SGHRS and CDR2 YFSETQ. There are 14 residues in the CDR3. This chain's CDR3 is CASTREGSSYEQYF. CDR3 bases: TGCGCCAGCACCCGGGAGGGCAGTAGCTACGAGCAGTACTTC.